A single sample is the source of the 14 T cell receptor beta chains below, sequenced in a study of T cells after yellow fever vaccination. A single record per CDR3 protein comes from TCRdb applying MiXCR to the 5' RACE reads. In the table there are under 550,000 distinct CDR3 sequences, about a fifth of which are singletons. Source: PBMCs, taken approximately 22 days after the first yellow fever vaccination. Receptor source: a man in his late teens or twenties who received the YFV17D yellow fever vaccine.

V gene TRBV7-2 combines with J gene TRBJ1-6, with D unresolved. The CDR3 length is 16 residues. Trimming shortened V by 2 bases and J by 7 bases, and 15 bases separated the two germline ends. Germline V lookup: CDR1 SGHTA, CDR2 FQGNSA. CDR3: CASSLNRSVGNSPLHF. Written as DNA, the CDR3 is TGTGCCAGCAGCTTAAATCGTTCCGTAGGAAATTCACCCCTCCACTTT.

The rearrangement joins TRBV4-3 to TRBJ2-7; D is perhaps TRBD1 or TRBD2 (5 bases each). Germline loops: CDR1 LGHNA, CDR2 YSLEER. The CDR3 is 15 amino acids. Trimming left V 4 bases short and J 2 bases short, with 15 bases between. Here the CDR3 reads CASSPQRTRPYEQYF. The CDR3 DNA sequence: TGCGCCAGCAGCCCGCAGCGGACACGGCCCTACGAGCAGTACTTC.

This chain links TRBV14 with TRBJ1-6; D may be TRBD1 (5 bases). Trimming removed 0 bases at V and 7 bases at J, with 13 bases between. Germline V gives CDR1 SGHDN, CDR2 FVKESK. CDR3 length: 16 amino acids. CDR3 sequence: CASSQDLDSPNSPLHF. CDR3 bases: TGTGCCAGCAGCCAAGATCTTGACAGTCCCAATTCACCCCTCCACTTT.

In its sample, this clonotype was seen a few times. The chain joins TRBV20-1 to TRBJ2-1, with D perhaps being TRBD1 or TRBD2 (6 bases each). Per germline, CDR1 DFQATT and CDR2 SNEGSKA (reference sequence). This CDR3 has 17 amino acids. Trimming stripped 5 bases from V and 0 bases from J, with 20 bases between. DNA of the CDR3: TGCAGTGCTGGCCACATACGGGGGACATCCTCCTACAATGAGCAGTTCTTC. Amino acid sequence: CSAGHIRGTSSYNEQFF.

CDR3 sequence (DNA): TGTGCCAGCCACGGCGGACAGGGAAATCAGCCCCAGCATTTT. Translation: CASHGGQGNQPQHF. This chain links TRBV18 with TRBJ1-5; 8 bases are a match to TRBD1. Germline values: CDR1 KGHSH, CDR2 LQKENI. Trimming cost V 8 bases and J 4 bases; bases outside gene matches: 7. This CDR3 comprises 14 residues.

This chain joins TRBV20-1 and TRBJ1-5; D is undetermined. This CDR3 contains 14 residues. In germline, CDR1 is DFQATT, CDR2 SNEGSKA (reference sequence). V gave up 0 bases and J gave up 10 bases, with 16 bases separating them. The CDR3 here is CSARDGSGSSPQHF. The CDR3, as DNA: TGCAGTGCTAGAGATGGTTCGGGTTCAAGTCCCCAGCATTTT.

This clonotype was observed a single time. The CDR3 DNA reads TGCGCCAGCAGCCAAGAGGGGGGGACAGGGCAACAGCCCCAGCATTTT. Translation gives CASSQEGGTGQQPQHF. The rearrangement joins TRBV4-1 to TRBJ1-5, with 9 bases lining up with TRBD1. V gave up 0 bases and J gave up 7 bases; unmatched junction bases: 7. The CDR3 contains 16 residues. Germline V CDR1 and CDR2: MGHRA, YSYEKL.

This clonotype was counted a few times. Written as DNA, the CDR3 is TGTGCCAGCAGCTTAGCGCTCTTCTATGGCTACACCTTC. The encoded protein is CASSLALFYGYTF. This chain links TRBV7-9 with TRBJ1-2; D gene unclear. V lost 0 bases to trimming and J lost 4 bases, with 6 bases between them. Germline values: CDR1 SEHNR, CDR2 FQNEAQ (reference sequence). The CDR3 covers 13 residues.

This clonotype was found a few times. Written as DNA, the CDR3 is TGTGCCAGCAGTGCCACAGCGGGGGTATACAATGAGCAGTTCTTC. Protein sequence: CASSATAGVYNEQFF. V and J are TRBV2 and TRBJ2-1; 8 nucleotides match TRBD2. Germline CDR1 and CDR2: SNHLY and FYNNEI. The CDR3 is made up of 15 amino acids. V lost 4 bases, J lost 4 bases, and 6 bases stayed unmatched.

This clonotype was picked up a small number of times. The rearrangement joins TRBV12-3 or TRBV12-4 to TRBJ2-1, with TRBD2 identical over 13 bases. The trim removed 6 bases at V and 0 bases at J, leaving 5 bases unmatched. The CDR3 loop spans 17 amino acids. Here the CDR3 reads CASRGTSGDPSYNEQFF. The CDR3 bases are TGTGCCAGCAGGGGGACTAGCGGGGACCCCTCCTACAATGAGCAGTTCTTC.

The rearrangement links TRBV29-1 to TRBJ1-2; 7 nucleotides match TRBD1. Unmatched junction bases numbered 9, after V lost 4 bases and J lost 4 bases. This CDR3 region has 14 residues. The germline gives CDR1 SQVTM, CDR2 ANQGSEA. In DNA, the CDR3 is TGCAGCGTTGTTTGGGTGGACAGGCTCTATGGCTACACCTTC. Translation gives CSVVWVDRLYGYTF.

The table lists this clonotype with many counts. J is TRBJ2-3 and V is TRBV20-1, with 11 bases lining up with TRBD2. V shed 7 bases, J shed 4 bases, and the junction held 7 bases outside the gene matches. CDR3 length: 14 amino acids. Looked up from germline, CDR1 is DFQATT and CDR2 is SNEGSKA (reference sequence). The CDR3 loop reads CSGQLAGVSDTQYF. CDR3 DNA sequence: TGCAGTGGCCAACTAGCGGGGGTGTCAGATACGCAGTATTTT.

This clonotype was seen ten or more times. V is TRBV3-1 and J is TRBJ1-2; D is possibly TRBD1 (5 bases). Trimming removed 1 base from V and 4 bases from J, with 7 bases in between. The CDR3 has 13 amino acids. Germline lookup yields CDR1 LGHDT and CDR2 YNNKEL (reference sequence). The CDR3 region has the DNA TGTGCCAGCAGCCAAGCAGGGACCTATGGCTACACCTTC. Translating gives CASSQAGTYGYTF.

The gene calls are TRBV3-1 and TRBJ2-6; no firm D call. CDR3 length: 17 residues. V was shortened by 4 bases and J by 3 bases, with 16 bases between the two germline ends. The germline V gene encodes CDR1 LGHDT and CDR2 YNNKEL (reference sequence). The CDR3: CASSLFNLRDGANVLTF. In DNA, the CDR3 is TGTGCCAGCAGCCTTTTTAATCTAAGGGATGGGGCCAACGTCCTGACTTTC.